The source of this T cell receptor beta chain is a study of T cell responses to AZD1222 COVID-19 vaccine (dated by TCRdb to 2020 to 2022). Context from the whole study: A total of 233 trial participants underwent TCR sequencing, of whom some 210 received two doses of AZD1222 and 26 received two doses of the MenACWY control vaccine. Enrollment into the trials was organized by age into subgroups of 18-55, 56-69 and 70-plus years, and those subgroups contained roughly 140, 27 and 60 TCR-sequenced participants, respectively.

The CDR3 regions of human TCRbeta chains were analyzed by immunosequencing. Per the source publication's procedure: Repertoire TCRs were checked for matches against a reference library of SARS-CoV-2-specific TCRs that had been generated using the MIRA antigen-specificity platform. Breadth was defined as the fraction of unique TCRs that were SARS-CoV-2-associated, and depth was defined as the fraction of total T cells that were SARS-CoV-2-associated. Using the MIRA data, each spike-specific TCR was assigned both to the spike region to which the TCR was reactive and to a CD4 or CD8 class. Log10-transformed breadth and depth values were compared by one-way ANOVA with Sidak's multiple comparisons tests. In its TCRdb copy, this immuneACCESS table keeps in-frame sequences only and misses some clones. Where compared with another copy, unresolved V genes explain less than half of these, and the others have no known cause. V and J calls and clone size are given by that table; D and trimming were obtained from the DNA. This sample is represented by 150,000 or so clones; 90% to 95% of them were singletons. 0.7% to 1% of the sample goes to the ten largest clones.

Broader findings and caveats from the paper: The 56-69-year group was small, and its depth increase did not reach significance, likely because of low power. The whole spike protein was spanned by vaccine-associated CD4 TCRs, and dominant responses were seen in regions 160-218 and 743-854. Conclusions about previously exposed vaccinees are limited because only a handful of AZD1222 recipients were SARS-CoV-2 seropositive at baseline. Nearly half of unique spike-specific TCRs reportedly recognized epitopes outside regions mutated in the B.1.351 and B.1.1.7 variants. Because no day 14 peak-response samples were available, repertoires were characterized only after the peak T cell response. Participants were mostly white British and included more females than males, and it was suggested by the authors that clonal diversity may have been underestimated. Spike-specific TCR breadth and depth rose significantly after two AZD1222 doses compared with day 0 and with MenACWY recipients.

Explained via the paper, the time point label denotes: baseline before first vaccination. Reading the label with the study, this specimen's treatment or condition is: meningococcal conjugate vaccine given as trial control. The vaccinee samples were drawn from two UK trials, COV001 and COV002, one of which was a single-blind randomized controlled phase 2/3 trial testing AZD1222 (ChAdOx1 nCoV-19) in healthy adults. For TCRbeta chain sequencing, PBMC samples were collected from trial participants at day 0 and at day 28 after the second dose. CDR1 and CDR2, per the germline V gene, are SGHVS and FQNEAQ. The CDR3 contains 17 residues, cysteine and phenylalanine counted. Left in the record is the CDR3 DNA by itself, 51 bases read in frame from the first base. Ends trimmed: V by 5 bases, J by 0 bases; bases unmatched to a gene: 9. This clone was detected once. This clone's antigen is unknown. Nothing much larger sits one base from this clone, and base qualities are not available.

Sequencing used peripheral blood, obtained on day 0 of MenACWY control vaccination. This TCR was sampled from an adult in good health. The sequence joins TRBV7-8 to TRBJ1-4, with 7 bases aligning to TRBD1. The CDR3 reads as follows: CASSRDPGTATNEKLFF. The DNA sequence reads TGTGCCAGCAGCCGAGACCCCGGGACAGCAACTAATGAAAAACTGTTTTTT.